These 6 T cell receptor beta chains share one sample of origin, sequenced in a study of blood T cell repertoires in COVID-19. Method: immunoSEQ multiplex PCR; TCRdb's copy keeps in-frame clones and lacks some. This table holds about 61,000 clones, approximately 84% found once. The sequenced sample consisted of peripheral blood. These receptors came from an elderly man in a cohort sampled during active COVID-19.

The chain joins TRBV7-2 to TRBJ1-1; TRBD1 is a possible D gene (6 bases). This CDR3 comprises 14 residues. Trimming stripped 5 bases from V and 4 bases from J, with 14 bases between. Germline CDR1 is SGHTA and CDR2 is FQGNSA. The CDR3 region is CASSPGVGITEAFF. The CDR3 nucleotides read TGTGCCAGCAGCCCAGGGGTAGGGATCACTGAAGCTTTCTTT.

The chain carries TRBV18 and TRBJ1-2, with D unresolved. In germline, CDR1 is KGHSH, CDR2 LQKENI. The V and J ends lost 2 bases and 5 bases respectively, with 9 bases between them. This CDR3 contains 13 residues. Here the CDR3 reads CASSPDKAYGYTF. The CDR3, as DNA: TGTGCCAGCTCACCAGATAAAGCATATGGCTACACCTTC.

This clone was observed a single time. V usage is TRBV7-3 and J usage is TRBJ2-7, with D unclear. CDR3 size: 13 residues. V gave up 6 bases and J gave up 4 bases, with 13 bases separating them. CDR1 and CDR2 from the germline V gene are SGHTA and FQGTGA. The DNA for the CDR3 is TGTGCCAGCAGTCCAGGTGGTAGGTACGAGCAGTACTTC. Amino acid sequence: CASSPGGRYEQYF.

The rearrangement links TRBV5-1 to TRBJ2-5; 7 bases fit TRBD1. V dropped 4 bases and J dropped 5; count of bases not matched to a gene: 8. Germline assignment: CDR1 SGHRS and CDR2 YFSETQ. The CDR3 runs 14 residues. CDR3 DNA: TGCGCCAGCAGCCCCACGGGACAGTCGGAGACCCAGTACTTC. It codes for CASSPTGQSETQYF.

The chain joins TRBV6-5 to TRBJ2-1; 10 nucleotides line up with TRBD1. CDR1 is MNHEY, CDR2 SVGAGI, per germline. This CDR3 region has 14 residues. After removal of 8 bases from V and 7 bases from J, the junction contained 8 bases not matched to a gene. Here the CDR3 DNA reads TGTGCCAGCGGAGGGGACAGGGGTGGAAATGAGCAGTTCTTC. This sequence encodes CASGGDRGGNEQFF.

The chain has TRBV29-1 and TRBJ2-2; 10 nucleotides agree with TRBD2. The germline V gene encodes CDR1 SQVTM and CDR2 ANQGSEA. The trim removed 5 bases at V and 5 bases at J, leaving 2 bases unmatched. The CDR3 length is 13 residues. This chain's CDR3 is CSVLAGVTGELFF. CDR3 coding DNA: TGCAGCGTTCTAGCGGGAGTTACCGGGGAGCTGTTTTTT.